This T cell receptor (beta chain) was obtained from a study of shared clonotypes between healthy human individuals. An even split of each subset's genomic DNA across several immunoSEQ plates was performed. Libraries were prepared by immunoSEQ multiplex PCR; TCRdb keeps only in-frame clonotypes and omits some of them. The table has over 700,000 clones, roughly 72% seen once; the top ten hold about 1.8%. J gave up 3 bases and V 3 bases, and 4 bases lay outside the gene matches. The CDR3 runs to 15 residues. CDR1 is KGHSH, CDR2 LQKENI, per germline. This clone was seen just once. As yet, its antigen is unknown. Regarding the study as a whole: The diversity represented, both genetic and in exposure history, was limited by few donors. Unshared clonotypes carried lower generation probabilities than those common to all four donors. Of the naive CD4 clonotypes, roughly 5% were shared across several donors.

The sequenced sample consisted of memory CD4+ T cells sorted from blood. Subset: CD45RA-negative fraction. The receptor comes from a woman in her 30s in good health. The chain employs TRBV18 and TRBJ2-4; TRBD1 matches at 8 bases. The CDR3 spells CASSPDRGLKNIQYF. CDR3 coding DNA: TGTGCCAGCTCACCCGACAGGGGTCTCAAAAACATTCAGTACTTC.